Listed below are T cell receptor beta chains from one sample, sequenced in a study of T cell repertoires in cytomegalovirus infection. Via MiXCR, TCRdb re-called the reads, giving one row per CDR3 protein. The top ten hold roughly a tenth of the sample, which has around 440,000 distinct CDR3 sequences, around 10% seen once. Sequencing was done on a sample of PBMCs. All receptors derive from a human donor in good health (CMV status not recorded). Some clones in this sample may be carry-over from other donors' samples. CDR3s include the opening cysteine and the closing phenylalanine or tryptophan. A D gene is named only where the DNA matches it firmly. Size tells how often a clone was seen (once, few, many) or the class of an expanded clone, and some rows leave it out.

TRBV20-1	TRBJ1-2	.	13	many	CSARNRDGDGYTF	TGCAGTGCCAGAAACAGGGACGGGGATGGCTACACCTTC
TRBV7-6	TRBJ1-3	.	18	many	CASSLPPYDQGGGNTIYF	TGTGCCAGCAGCTTACCACCCTACGACCAGGGCGGTGGAAACACCATATATTTT
TRBV19	TRBJ1-1	.	15	many	CASSQTGSTNTEAFF	TGTGCCAGTAGCCAAACAGGATCTACGAACACTGAAGCTTTCTTT
TRBV28	TRBJ1-5	.	13	many	CASYDNVNQPQHF	TGTGCCAGCTATGACAATGTTAATCAGCCCCAGCATTTT
TRBV19	TRBJ2-1	TRBD2	18	many	CASSIGAFSGSSYNEQFF	TGTGCCAGTAGTATAGGGGCCTTTAGCGGGAGCTCCTACAATGAGCAGTTCTTC
TRBV9	TRBJ1-1	.	15	.	CASSGGGTVDTEAFF	TGTGCCAGCAGCGGGGGGGGGACCGTGGACACTGAAGCTTTCTTT
TRBV20-1	TRBJ2-5	.	11	many	CSAASQETQYF	TGCAGTGCTGCCTCCCAAGAGACCCAGTACTTC
TRBV27	TRBJ2-3	.	16	few	CASRPPAGANTDTQYF	TGTGCCAGCAGACCCCCGGCGGGGGCCAACACAGATACGCAGTATTTT
TRBV12-3/TRBV12-4	TRBJ1-6	TRBD1	14	many	CASSLTGGNSPLHF	TGTGCCAGCAGTTTAACAGGGGGTAATTCACCCCTCCACTTT
TRBV19	TRBJ1-1	.	14	many	CASSANTGSYEAFF	TGTGCCAGTAGTGCAAATACAGGGTCTTATGAAGCTTTCTTT
TRBV12-3/TRBV12-4	TRBJ2-7	TRBD2	14	many	CASSLSGRALEQYF	TGTGCCAGCAGTCTAAGCGGGAGGGCCCTTGAGCAGTACTTC
TRBV11-1	TRBJ2-3	.	16	.	CASSLAFRERADTQYF	TGTGCCAGCAGCTTAGCCTTCCGGGAACGGGCAGATACGCAGTATTTT
TRBV7-6	TRBJ2-1	.	14	many	CASSPWGTSNEQFF	TGTGCCAGCAGCCCGTGGGGTACCTCGAATGAGCAGTTCTTC
TRBV7-6	TRBJ2-5	.	16	many	CASSLATQGWGETQYF	TGTGCCAGCAGCTTAGCGACGCAGGGGTGGGGAGAGACCCAGTACTTC
TRBV19	TRBJ2-2	TRBD2	17	many	CASSTLVAGANTGELFF	TGTGCCAGTAGTACGCTAGTAGCGGGGGCGAACACCGGGGAGCTGTTTTTT
TRBV5-6	TRBJ2-3	TRBD2	14	many	CASSLAAGADTQYF	TGTGCCAGCAGCTTGGCCGCGGGGGCAGATACGCAGTATTTT
TRBV7-6	TRBJ2-2	TRBD2	16	many	CASSLRTSYNTGELFF	TGTGCCAGCAGCTTAAGGACTAGCTATAACACCGGGGAGCTGTTTTTT
TRBV2	TRBJ1-2	.	16	.	CASSEGGPGSRRGYTF	TGTGCCAGCAGTGAAGGGGGTCCCGGGAGTCGTCGCGGCTACACCTTC
TRBV29-1	TRBJ1-1	.	13	few	CSVERRLNTEAFF	TGCAGCGTTGAACGCAGGCTGAACACTGAAGCTTTCTTT